A selection of T cell receptor beta chains follows, all from one sample in a study of blood T cells in healthy people across ages. TCRdb redid the calling of the 5' RACE reads with MiXCR, one entry per CDR3 protein. This table holds roughly 700,000 distinct CDR3 sequences, 20% to 25% found once. These same records also appear under a second study, on T cells of mothers and their children.

The specimen sequenced was blood. These TCRs come from a boy aged 5-17 years in good health. Both conserved end residues are part of each CDR3. D genes are given only for firm matches. Clone size is shown for a subset of rows, as once, few, many or a class of expanded clone.

clone_size	d_call	v_call	j_call	cdr3_nt	cdr3_aa
.	.	TRBV18	TRBJ2-7	TGTGCCAGCTCAAACATAATTGGACAGTCCTACGAGCAGTACTTC	CASSNIIGQSYEQYF
few	TRBD2	TRBV29-1	TRBJ2-3	TGCAGCGAGCGGGGACGGCTGGGGGATACGCAGTATTTT	CSERGRLGDTQYF
.	.	TRBV11-2	TRBJ2-3	TGTGCCAGCAGCTTACTCAGGACAGATACGCAGTATTTT	CASSLLRTDTQYF
few	.	TRBV20-1	TRBJ1-3	TGCAGTGCTAGGGCGGGGAGTTTGAGAAACACCATATATTTT	CSARAGSLRNTIYF
.	.	TRBV29-1	TRBJ1-2	TGCAGCGCCAAATTACTGACGACAGTCGACACCTTC	CSAKLLTTVDTF
.	.	TRBV14	TRBJ2-3	TGTGCCAGTAGCCAAGAGGCCCCCACGGTACGCACAGATACGCAGTATTTT	CASSQEAPTVRTDTQYF
.	.	TRBV12-3/TRBV12-4	TRBJ2-7	TGTGCCAGCAGTCTTATCACCCACGAGCAGTACTTC	CASSLITHEQYF
few	.	TRBV20-1	TRBJ1-1	TGCAGTGCTTATCTTATCACTGAAGCTTTCTTT	CSAYLITEAFF
.	TRBD2	TRBV7-2	TRBJ2-1	TGTGCCAGCAGCTTAGGGGCGGGACTAGCGGGAGGGCCCCTACCCCCTTACAATGAGCAGTTCTTC	CASSLGAGLAGGPLPPYNEQFF
once	.	TRBV3-1	TRBJ1-2	TGTGCCAGCAGCCAAGGTAGTGTGGTTGGCTACACCTTC	CASSQGSVVGYTF
.	.	TRBV29-1	TRBJ2-5	TGCAGCGTTGAGGGGTCAGAGACCCAGTACTTC	CSVEGSETQYF
many	TRBD1	TRBV13	TRBJ2-7	TGTGCCAGCAGCTTAGGACAGGGGGCGCAGGAGCAGTACTTC	CASSLGQGAQEQYF
.	TRBD1	TRBV12-3/TRBV12-4	TRBJ1-5	TGTGCCAGCAGTTCCCGGACAGGGGGCGGACAGCCCCAGCATTTT	CASSSRTGGGQPQHF
.	TRBD2	TRBV29-1	TRBJ2-1	TGCAGCGTTGCGGGCGGCACTAGCGGCTACAATGAGCAGTTCTTC	CSVAGGTSGYNEQFF
few	.	TRBV7-2	TRBJ1-3	TGTGCGACCTCCCAAGCGGGCGGGTTCTCTGGAAACACCATATATTTT	CATSQAGGFSGNTIYF
few	.	TRBV20-1	TRBJ1-2	TGCAGTGCAGATCAGACAGCCTACTATGGCTACACCTTC	CSADQTAYYGYTF
.	.	TRBV6-6	TRBJ1-1	TGTGCCAGCAGTTTAATTGGGACTGAAGCTTTCTTT	CASSLIGTEAFF
few	TRBD1	TRBV10-1	TRBJ2-3	TGCGCCAGCAGTTCTAGGACAGGAGATACAGATACGCAGTATTTT	CASSSRTGDTDTQYF
few	.	TRBV10-3	TRBJ2-1	TGTGCCATCAGTGAGGCATCGGCGGGTTACAATGAGCAGTTCTTC	CAISEASAGYNEQFF
few	.	TRBV28	TRBJ2-6	TGTGCCAGCAGTTTCCCGGGGACTGGGGCCAACGTCCTGACTTTC	CASSFPGTGANVLTF
many	.	TRBV25-1	TRBJ1-2	TGTGCCAGCAGTGAACCAGGCTCCTATGGCTACACCTTC	CASSEPGSYGYTF
.	.	TRBV10-3	TRBJ2-7	TGTGCCATCAGTGGCCGGGACTCCAACCTCCTCGAAGAGCAGTACTTC	CAISGRDSNLLEEQYF
few	.	TRBV28	TRBJ2-4	TGTGCCAGCAGTTTAAGGGCGGGGCTAGCCAAAAACATTCAGTACTTC	CASSLRAGLAKNIQYF
.	.	TRBV24-1	TRBJ2-1	TGTGCCACCAGTGAGGCGACAAGGGGTCTTTCGGGTCATGAGCAGTTCTTC	CATSEATRGLSGHEQFF
.	.	TRBV5-1	TRBJ2-5	TGCGCCAGCAGCTTGTTCCCACGGTCCGGGTCGGAGACCCAGTACTTC	CASSLFPRSGSETQYF
.	.	TRBV7-2	TRBJ2-5	TGTGCCAGCAGCCCACCGGGCGACGGAGAGACCCAGTACTTC	CASSPPGDGETQYF
.	.	TRBV2	TRBJ2-1	TGTGCCAGCAGTGACGGCCCTGGTTGGAGAGGATACAATGAGCAGTTCTTC	CASSDGPGWRGYNEQFF
.	TRBD1	TRBV6-2/TRBV6-3	TRBJ2-7	TGTGCCAGCAGCTCCGGGACAGGCGTTGAGTACGAGCAGTACTTC	CASSSGTGVEYEQYF
.	TRBD2	TRBV29-1	TRBJ2-1	TGCTCCGCGGAGAGCGGGAGGGTTTACAATGAGCAGTTCTTC	CSAESGRVYNEQFF
.	.	TRBV20-1	TRBJ1-5	TGCAGTGCTAGCGAACAACCAAATCAGCCCCAGCATTTT	CSASEQPNQPQHF
.	.	TRBV29-1	TRBJ2-7	TGCAGCGCAGAGAGGGGTAGCGAGCAGTACTTC	CSAERGSEQYF
few	TRBD1	TRBV7-9	TRBJ2-5	TGTGCCAGCAGCTCCGACAGGGATCAAGAGACCCAGTACTTC	CASSSDRDQETQYF
.	.	TRBV29-1	TRBJ1-1	TGCAGCGTTGAATTAAGGCGACAGATCAACACTGAGGCTTTCTTT	CSVELRRQINTEAFF
.	.	TRBV6-2/TRBV6-3	TRBJ2-7	TGTGCCAGCAGTACACGCCTGGAGATATACGAGCAGTACTTC	CASSTRLEIYEQYF
.	TRBD1	TRBV20-1	TRBJ1-2	TGCAGTGCTAGGGTTTCGACAGGGCTCTATGGCTACACCTTC	CSARVSTGLYGYTF